The 7 T cell receptor beta chains given below trace back to one sample, sequenced in a study of shared T cell receptors in the human thymus (dated by TCRdb to the early 2020s). To prepare the library, the immunoSEQ multiplex PCR assay was applied. Entries here come from immuneACCESS through TCRdb and include only in-frame sequences with V and J called. Some clones fail to appear in such tables; in the studies checked, an unresolved V gene covers under half of the shortfall, and the cause of the remainder is unknown. The sample table contains fewer than 700,000 clones; only one count was recorded for 70% to 90% of them. The top ten clones comprise over 0.008% of the sample. These data also featured in a second study, about human thymus T cells.

The sample was thymocytes. These receptors were taken from a boy under two years old with a congenital heart defect. Donor details come from another sample of the same person, matched by shared clones.

This sequence joins TRBV30 and TRBJ2-3; D call uncertain. This CDR3 contains 15 residues. V was clipped by 3 bases and J by 2 bases, with 15 bases between them. Germline CDR1 and CDR2: GTSNPN and SVGIG (reference sequence). As DNA, the CDR3 is TGTGCCTGGAGCCCCAACTATCCATACACAGATACGCAGTATTTT. This codes for CAWSPNYPYTDTQYF.

The chain is built from TRBV4-3 and TRBJ2-1, with 10 bases identical to TRBD2. The CDR3 contains 16 residues. The V gene end was trimmed by 4 bases and the J gene end by 6 bases; junction bases not matched to a gene: 9. Per the germline V gene, CDR1 is LGHNA and CDR2 is YSLEER. The CDR3 protein is CASSRGLAIAPNEQFF. In DNA form, the CDR3 reads TGCGCCAGCAGCCGGGGACTAGCGATCGCGCCCAATGAGCAGTTCTTC.

The chain recombines TRBV27 with TRBJ2-7; 10 nucleotides match TRBD2. J gave up 3 bases and V 5 bases, and 4 bases lay outside the gene matches. The CDR3 has 14 amino acids. Germline CDR1 MNHEY, CDR2 SMNVEV (reference sequence). The CDR3 reads CASSTSGINYEQYF. CDR3 nucleotides: TGTGCCAGCAGTACTAGCGGGATAAACTACGAGCAGTACTTC.

The CDR3 bases are TGCGCCAGCAGCTCCGGGACAGATTATGGCTACACCTTC. This encodes CASSSGTDYGYTF. The genes are TRBV5-1 and TRBJ1-2; 7 bases match TRBD1. V dropped 3 bases and J dropped 5; count of bases not matched to a gene: 4. CDR1 and CDR2 (germline): SGHRS, YFSETQ. The CDR3 length is 13 residues.

The chain recombines TRBV19 with TRBJ2-1; D is possibly TRBD2 (5 bases). The CDR3 consists of 14 residues. The germline V gene encodes CDR1 LNHDA and CDR2 SQIVND (reference sequence). Trimming shortened V by 4 bases and J by 8 bases, and 15 bases separated the two germline ends. The CDR3: CASSRRSGLDEQFF. The CDR3 DNA reads as TGTGCCAGTAGTAGACGCTCGGGGTTAGATGAGCAGTTCTTC.

This clone was seen more than once but under ten times. The chain carries TRBV9 and TRBJ1-1, with TRBD1 matching 7 bases. Germline lookup yields CDR1 SGDLS and CDR2 YYNGEE. The length of the CDR3 is 15 residues. V was pared by 3 bases and J by 1 base, with 6 bases of the junction left unmatched. CDR3 loop: CASSALDRWNTEAFF. The CDR3 DNA follows: TGTGCCAGCAGCGCGCTGGACAGGTGGAACACTGAAGCTTTCTTT.

The count of this clone is one. The chain is built from TRBV5-4 and TRBJ2-2, with 9 nucleotides matching TRBD1. This CDR3 contains 16 residues. Germline loops: CDR1 SGHNT, CDR2 YYREEE (reference sequence). V dropped 3 bases and J dropped 5; count of bases not matched to a gene: 8. This CDR3 is CASSSPGTGLTGELFF. The CDR3 nucleotides are TGTGCCAGCAGCTCTCCGGGGACAGGGCTGACCGGGGAGCTGTTTTTT.